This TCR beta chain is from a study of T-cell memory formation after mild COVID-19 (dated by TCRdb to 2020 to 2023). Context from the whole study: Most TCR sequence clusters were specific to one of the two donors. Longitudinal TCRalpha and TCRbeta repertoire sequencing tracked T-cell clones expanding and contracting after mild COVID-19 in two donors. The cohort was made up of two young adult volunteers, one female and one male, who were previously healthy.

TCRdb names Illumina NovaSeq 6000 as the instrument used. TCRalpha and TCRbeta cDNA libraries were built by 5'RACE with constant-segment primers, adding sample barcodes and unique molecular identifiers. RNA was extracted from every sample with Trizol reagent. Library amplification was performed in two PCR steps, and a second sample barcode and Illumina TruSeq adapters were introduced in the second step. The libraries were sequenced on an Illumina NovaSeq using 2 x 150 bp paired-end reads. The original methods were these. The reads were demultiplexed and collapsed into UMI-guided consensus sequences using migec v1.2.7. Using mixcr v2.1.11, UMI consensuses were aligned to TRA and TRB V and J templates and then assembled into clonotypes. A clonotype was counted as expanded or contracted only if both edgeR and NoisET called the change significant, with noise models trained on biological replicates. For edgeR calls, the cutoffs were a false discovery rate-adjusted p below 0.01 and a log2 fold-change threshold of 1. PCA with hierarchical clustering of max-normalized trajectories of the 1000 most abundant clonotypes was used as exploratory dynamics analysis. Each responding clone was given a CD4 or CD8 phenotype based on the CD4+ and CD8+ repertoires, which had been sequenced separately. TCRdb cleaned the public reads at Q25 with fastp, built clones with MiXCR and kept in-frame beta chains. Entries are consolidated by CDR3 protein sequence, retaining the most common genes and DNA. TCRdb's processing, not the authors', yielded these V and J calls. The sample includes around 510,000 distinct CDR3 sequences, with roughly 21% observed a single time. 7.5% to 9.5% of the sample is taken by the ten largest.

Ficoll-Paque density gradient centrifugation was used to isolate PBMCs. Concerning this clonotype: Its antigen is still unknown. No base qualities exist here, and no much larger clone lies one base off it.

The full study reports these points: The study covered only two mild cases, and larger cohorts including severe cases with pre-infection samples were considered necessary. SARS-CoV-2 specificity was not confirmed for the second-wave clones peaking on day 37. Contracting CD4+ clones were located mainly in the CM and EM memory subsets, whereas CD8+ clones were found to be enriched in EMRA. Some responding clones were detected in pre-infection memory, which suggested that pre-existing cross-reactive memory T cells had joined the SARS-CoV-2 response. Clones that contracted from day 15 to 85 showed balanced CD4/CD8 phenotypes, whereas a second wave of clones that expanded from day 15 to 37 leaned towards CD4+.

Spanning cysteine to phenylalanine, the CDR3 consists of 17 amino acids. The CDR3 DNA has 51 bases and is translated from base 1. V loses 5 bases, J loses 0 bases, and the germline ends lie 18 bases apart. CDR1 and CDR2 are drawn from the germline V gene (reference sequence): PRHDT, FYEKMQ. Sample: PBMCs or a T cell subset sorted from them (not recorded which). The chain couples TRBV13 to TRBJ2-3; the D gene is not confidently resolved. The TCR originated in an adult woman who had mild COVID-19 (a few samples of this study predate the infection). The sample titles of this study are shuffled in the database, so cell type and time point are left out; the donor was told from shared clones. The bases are TGTGCCAGCAGCCCCGGAACAGCTCTACCTAGCACAGATACGCAGTATTTT. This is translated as CASSPGTALPSTDTQYF.